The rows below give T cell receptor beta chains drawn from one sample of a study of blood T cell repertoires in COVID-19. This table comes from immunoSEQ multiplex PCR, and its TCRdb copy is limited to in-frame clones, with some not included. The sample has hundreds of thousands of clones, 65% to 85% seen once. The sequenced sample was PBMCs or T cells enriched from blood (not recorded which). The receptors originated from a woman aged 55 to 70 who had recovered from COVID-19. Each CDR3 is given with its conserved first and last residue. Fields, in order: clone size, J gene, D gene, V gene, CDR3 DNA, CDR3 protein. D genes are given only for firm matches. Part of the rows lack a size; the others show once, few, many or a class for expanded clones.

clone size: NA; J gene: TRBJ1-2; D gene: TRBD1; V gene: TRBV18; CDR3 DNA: TGTGCCAGCTCACCACGCGAACTCGGGACAGGAAACTATGGCTACACCTTC; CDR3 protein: CASSPRELGTGNYGYTF
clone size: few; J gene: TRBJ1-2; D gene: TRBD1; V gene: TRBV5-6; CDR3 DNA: TGTGCCAGCAGCTTGGCCGGGACAGGGGTGGACTATGGCTACACCTTC; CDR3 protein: CASSLAGTGVDYGYTF
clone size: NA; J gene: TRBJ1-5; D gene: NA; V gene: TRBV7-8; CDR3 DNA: TGTGCCAGCAGCCGAATGGGCCCGGGAGGCAATCAGCCCCAGCATTTT; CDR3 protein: CASSRMGPGGNQPQHF
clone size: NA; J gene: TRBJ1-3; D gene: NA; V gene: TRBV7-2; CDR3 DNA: TGTGCCAGCAGCTTACAGGGAAACCCGAACACCATATATTTT; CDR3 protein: CASSLQGNPNTIYF
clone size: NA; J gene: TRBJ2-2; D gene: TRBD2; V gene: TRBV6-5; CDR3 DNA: TGTGCCAGCACCCCAACTAGCGGGGGGACCGGGGAGCTGTTTTTT; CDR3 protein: CASTPTSGGTGELFF
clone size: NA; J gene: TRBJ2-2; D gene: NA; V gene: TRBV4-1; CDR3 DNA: TGCGCCAGCAGCTTACAAGGGATAGGCAGGGCAGACACCGGGGAGCTGTTTTTT; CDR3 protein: CASSLQGIGRADTGELFF
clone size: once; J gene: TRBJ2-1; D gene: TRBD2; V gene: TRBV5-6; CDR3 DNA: TGTGCCAGCAGCCACCTAGCGGGAGGGGTTGAGCAGTTCTTC; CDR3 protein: CASSHLAGGVEQFF
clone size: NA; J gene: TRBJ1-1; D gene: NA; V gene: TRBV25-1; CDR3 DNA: TGTGCCAGCTCCTACTCGCGGGACACTGAAGCTTTCTTT; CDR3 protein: CASSYSRDTEAFF
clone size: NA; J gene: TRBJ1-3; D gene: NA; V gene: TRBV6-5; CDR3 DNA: TGTGCCAGCAGTTACTCGAGGGAGGAGGGAAACACCATATATTTT; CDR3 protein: CASSYSREEGNTIYF
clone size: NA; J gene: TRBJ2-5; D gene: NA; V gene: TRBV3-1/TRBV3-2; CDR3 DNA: TGTGCCAGCGCTATGGCGGGGCCTAAAAAGGAGACCCAGTACTTC; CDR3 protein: CASAMAGPKKETQYF
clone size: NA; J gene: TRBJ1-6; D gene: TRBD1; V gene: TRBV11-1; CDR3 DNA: TGTGCCAGCAGCCGACAGGGGGGAAAAGGATCACCCCTCCACTTT; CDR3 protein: CASSRQGGKGSPLHF
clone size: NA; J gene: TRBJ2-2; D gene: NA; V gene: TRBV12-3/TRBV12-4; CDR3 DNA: TGTGCCAGCAGTGGGCGGAACACCGGGGAGCTGTTTTTT; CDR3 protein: CASSGRNTGELFF
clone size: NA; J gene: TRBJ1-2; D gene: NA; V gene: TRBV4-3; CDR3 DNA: TGCGCCAGCAGCCAAGATCTCGGACAGACAACCTATGGCTACACCTTC; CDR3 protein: CASSQDLGQTTYGYTF
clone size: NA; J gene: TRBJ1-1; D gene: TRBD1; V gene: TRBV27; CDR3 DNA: TGTGCCAGCAGCCGAGATCCAGGGGGTACTTTGAACACTGAAGCTTTCTTT; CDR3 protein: CASSRDPGGTLNTEAFF
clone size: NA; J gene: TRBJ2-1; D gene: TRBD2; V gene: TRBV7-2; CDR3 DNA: TGTGCCAGCAGCCCCCCAGGCGGGAGTGGGAATGAGCAGTTCTTC; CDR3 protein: CASSPPGGSGNEQFF
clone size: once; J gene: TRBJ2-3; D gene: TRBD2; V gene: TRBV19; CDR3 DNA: TGTGCCAGTAGTTTCTTAGCGGGAGGGCAGGAAGATACGCAGTATTTT; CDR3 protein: CASSFLAGGQEDTQYF
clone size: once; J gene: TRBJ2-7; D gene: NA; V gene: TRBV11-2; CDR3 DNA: TGTGCCAGCAGCCGTCCCTACAGAGAGCAGTACTTC; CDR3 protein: CASSRPYREQYF
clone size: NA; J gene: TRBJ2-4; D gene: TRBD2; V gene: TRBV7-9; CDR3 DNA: TGTGCCAGCTCTTCCGGGACTAGCGGGAGCATTCAGTACTTC; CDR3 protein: CASSSGTSGSIQYF
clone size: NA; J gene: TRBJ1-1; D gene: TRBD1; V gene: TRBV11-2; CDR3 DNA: TGTGCCAGCAGCTTACAGGGGGTTTTAGGTACTGAAGCTTTCTTT; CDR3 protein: CASSLQGVLGTEAFF
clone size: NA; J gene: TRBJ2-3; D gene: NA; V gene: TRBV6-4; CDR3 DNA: TGTGCCAGCAGTGAACAGGGAAGCACAGATACGCAGTATTTT; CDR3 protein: CASSEQGSTDTQYF
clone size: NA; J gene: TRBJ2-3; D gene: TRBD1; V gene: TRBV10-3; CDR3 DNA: TGTGCCATCAGGAGCCCCCAGGGGGTCAGGTCAGATACGCAGTATTTT; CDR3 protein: CAIRSPQGVRSDTQYF
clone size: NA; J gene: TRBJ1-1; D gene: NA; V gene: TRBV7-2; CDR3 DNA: TGTGCCAGCAGCTTTAGTCGGGGGTTCGTGACTGAAGCTTTCTTT; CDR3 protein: CASSFSRGFVTEAFF
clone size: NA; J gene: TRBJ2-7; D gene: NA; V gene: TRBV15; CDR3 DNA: TGTGCCACCAGCAGCTCAGGGGTCTACGAGCAGTACTTC; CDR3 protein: CATSSSGVYEQYF
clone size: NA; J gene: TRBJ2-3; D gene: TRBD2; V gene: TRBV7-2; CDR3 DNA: TGTGCCAGCAGCCTGAGACTAGCGGGGGCGGGAGATACGCAGTATTTT; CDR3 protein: CASSLRLAGAGDTQYF
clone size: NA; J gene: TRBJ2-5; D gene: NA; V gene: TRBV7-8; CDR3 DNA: TGTGCCAGCAGCTTACAGGCCACGAAGGAAGAGACCCAGTACTTC; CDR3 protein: CASSLQATKEETQYF
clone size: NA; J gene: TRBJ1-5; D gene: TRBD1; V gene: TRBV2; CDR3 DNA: TGTGCCAGCAGTGAACACGAGGGGGCCGGTCAGCCCCAGCATTTT; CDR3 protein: CASSEHEGAGQPQHF
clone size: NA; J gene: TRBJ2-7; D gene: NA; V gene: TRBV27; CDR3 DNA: TGTGCCAGCAGTTTATCTGAACATACCTACGAGCAGTACTTC; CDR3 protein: CASSLSEHTYEQYF
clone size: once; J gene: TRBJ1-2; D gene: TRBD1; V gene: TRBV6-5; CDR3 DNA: TGTGCCAGCATTTACTCCGGGACAGGAGCCTATGGCTACACCTTC; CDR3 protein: CASIYSGTGAYGYTF
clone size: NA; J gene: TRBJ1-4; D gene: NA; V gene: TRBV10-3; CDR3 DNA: TGTGCCATCAGTGGGTCACAGGGTGGAGGTAATGAAAAACTGTTTTTT; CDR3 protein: CAISGSQGGGNEKLFF